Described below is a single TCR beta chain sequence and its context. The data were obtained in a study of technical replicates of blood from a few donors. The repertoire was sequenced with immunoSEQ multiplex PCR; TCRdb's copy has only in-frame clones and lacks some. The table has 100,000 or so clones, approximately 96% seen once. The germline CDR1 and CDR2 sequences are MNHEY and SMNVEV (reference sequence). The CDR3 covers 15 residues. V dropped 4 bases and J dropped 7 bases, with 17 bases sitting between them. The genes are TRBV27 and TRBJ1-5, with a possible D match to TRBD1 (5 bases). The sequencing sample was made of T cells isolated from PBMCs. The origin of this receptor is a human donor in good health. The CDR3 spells CASSWWGGRDQPQHF. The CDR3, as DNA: TGTGCCAGCAGTTGGTGGGGGGGGAGGGACCAGCCCCAGCATTTT.